The following is a TCR beta chain sequence with its context. The source of the sample is a study of blood T cell repertoires in COVID-19. This CDR3 comprises 13 residues. Germline assignment: CDR1 MNHEY and CDR2 SVGAGI. V was trimmed by 2 bases and J by 7 bases, leaving 11 bases between them. As handled by the study authors: Reference gene primer amplification yielded estimated nucleated cell counts. The protocol was immunoSEQ multiplex PCR, while the TCRdb copy is restricted to in-frame clones and leaves out a portion. That table supplies the V and J calls and clone size; D and trimming were determined from the DNA. The sample holds 110,000 or so clones, 81% seen once.

The sequenced sample was peripheral blood. The chain recombines TRBV6-5 with TRBJ1-1; a possible D gene is TRBD1 (5 bases). This sequence was found in a man aged 50-60 years with acute or convalescent COVID-19. The CDR3 protein is CASSYVGEGEAFF. In nucleotides, the CDR3 is TGTGCCAGCAGTTACGTGGGGGAGGGTGAAGCTTTCTTT.